These 26 T cell receptor beta chains were all obtained from the same sample, sequenced in a study of radiotherapy plus CTLA-4 blockade in lung cancer. Method: immunoSEQ multiplex PCR; TCRdb's copy keeps in-frame clones and lacks some. The table has 95,000 to 150,000 clones, about 90% seen once. Sequenced material: peripheral blood, taken from a patient treated with radiotherapy plus ipilimumab. Source of these receptors: a human donor with non-small cell lung cancer that progressed on radiotherapy plus ipilimumab.

The V and J genes are TRBV5-1 and TRBJ2-7, with 14 bases identical to TRBD2. Trimming at V came to 4 bases and at J to 5 bases, leaving 5 bases not matched to a gene. This CDR3 region has 15 residues. The germline CDR1 and CDR2 sequences are SGHRS and YFSETQ. CDR3 DNA sequence: TGCGCCAGCAGCAGGGGACTAGCGGGAGCCCACGAGCAGTACTTC. Translated: CASSRGLAGAHEQYF.

This chain links TRBV10-2 with TRBJ2-1; 9 positions match TRBD2. From germline, CDR1 is WSHSY and CDR2 SAAADI. The CDR3 covers 15 residues. V lost 5 bases, J lost 5 bases, and 7 bases stayed unmatched. For the CDR3, the DNA is TGCGCCAGCAGTCCGGCTGGCGGGAGGGACAATGAGCAGTTCTTC. Translating it yields CASSPAGGRDNEQFF.

As DNA, the CDR3 is TGTGCCTCGAGGGGGCCTGGAAACACCATATATTTT. It encodes CASRGPGNTIYF. The chain couples TRBV30 to TRBJ1-3; 7 nucleotides match TRBD1. CDR3 length equals 12 residues. Germline V gene data show CDR1 as GTSNPN and CDR2 as SVGIG (reference sequence). The junction had 2 bases not matched to a gene; V was cut back by 7 bases and J by 2 bases.

V and J are TRBV28 and TRBJ1-3; D may be TRBD1 (5 bases). V was shortened by 6 bases and J by 2 bases, with 26 bases between the two germline ends. The CDR3 runs 19 residues. Germline CDR1 reads MDHEN; CDR2 reads SYDVKM. The CDR3 DNA reads as TGTGCCAGCAGCCTACTGCCGCAGGGTGGGTTGACTGCTGGAAACACCATATATTTT. This encodes CASSLLPQGGLTAGNTIYF.

The chain carries TRBV19 and TRBJ1-5; 9 bases agree with TRBD1. V lost 3 bases to trimming and J lost 6 bases; unmatched junction nucleotides: 6. This CDR3 is 15 amino acids long. The germline gives CDR1 LNHDA, CDR2 SQIVND (reference sequence). The CDR3 bases are TGTGCCAGTAGTATCCGGACAGGGGAGCGTCAGCCCCAGCATTTT. The encoded protein is CASSIRTGERQPQHF.

Turning to this clone: Other DNA sequences in the same sample also yield this CDR3. The gene calls are TRBV6-6 and TRBJ1-2; D is unresolved. Germline-derived CDR1 and CDR2 are MNHNY and SVGAGI (reference sequence). This CDR3 has 15 residues. V lost 0 bases and J lost 4, with 12 bases in between. CDR3 sequence: CASSYSGQRGYGYTF. In DNA, the CDR3 is TGTGCCAGCAGTTACTCGGGTCAGCGCGGCTATGGCTACACCTTC.

The chain uses TRBV7-9 and TRBJ2-3, with D possibly matching TRBD2 (6 bases). The germline CDR1 and CDR2 sequences are SEHNR and FQNEAQ (reference sequence). This CDR3 has 13 amino acids. The ends were cut back, 4 bases at V and 6 bases at J, with 11 bases in the middle. The CDR3 nucleotides are TGTGCCAGCAGCTCAGCGGGTCGGGATACGCAGTATTTT. As protein: CASSSAGRDTQYF.

V gene TRBV6-5 combines with J gene TRBJ2-1, with 9 bases matching TRBD2. The CDR3 loop spans 15 amino acids. Germline V gene data show CDR1 as MNHEY and CDR2 as SVGAGI. J lost 8 bases, V lost 5 bases, and 10 bases had no gene match. This chain's CDR3 is CASSPLAGEIDEQFF. The CDR3, as DNA: TGTGCCAGCAGTCCCTTAGCGGGAGAGATCGATGAGCAGTTCTTC.

The V call is TRBV4-2, the J call TRBJ2-1, with 10 bases matching TRBD2. The V segment lost 1 base and the J segment 6 bases; nucleotides outside the gene matches: 6. Germline CDR1 and CDR2: LGHNA and YNFKEQ. The CDR3 runs 16 residues. The CDR3 bases are TGTGCCAGCAGCCAAGTTGGAGCGGGAGGGTTCAATGAGCAGTTCTTC. Residues: CASSQVGAGGFNEQFF.

The V and J genes are TRBV18 and TRBJ2-7; D is ambiguous. Trimming removed 3 bases at V and 0 bases at J, with 18 bases between. Germline V CDR1 and CDR2: KGHSH, LQKENI. This CDR3 is 17 amino acids long. The CDR3 DNA sequence: TGTGCCAGCTCACCTTTTTCCCCGACGACAAGCTCCTACGAGCAGTACTTC. Protein sequence: CASSPFSPTTSSYEQYF.

The chain joins TRBV29-1 to TRBJ1-1; 9 bases line up with TRBD1. Trimming took 5 bases from V and 3 from J; bases not matched to a gene: 1. The germline CDR1 and CDR2 sequences are SQVTM and ANQGSEA. The CDR3 consists of 12 residues. Written as DNA, the CDR3 is TGCAGCGTTAGACAGGGGGACACTGAAGCTTTCTTT. The encoded protein is CSVRQGDTEAFF.

The V gene is TRBV4-2, the J gene TRBJ2-3; D remains ambiguous. Per the germline V gene, CDR1 is LGHNA and CDR2 is YNFKEQ. Between the trimmed V and J ends, which lost 0 bases and 2 bases, there was a span of 9 bases. CDR3 length: 15 residues. The CDR3: CASSQDLGFTDTQYF. The CDR3 DNA reads as TGTGCCAGCAGCCAAGATTTGGGCTTCACAGATACGCAGTATTTT.

The chain uses TRBV5-1 and TRBJ2-1; the match to TRBD2 covers 11 bases. V lost 5 bases, J lost 4 bases, and 5 bases stayed unmatched. This CDR3 spans 15 amino acids. Germline assignment: CDR1 SGHRS and CDR2 YFSETQ. The CDR3 loop is CASSLLAGAYNEQFF. CDR3 nucleotide sequence: TGCGCCAGCAGTTTACTAGCGGGGGCATACAATGAGCAGTTCTTC.

The count of this clone is one. The junction departs from the called germline gene at one end, perhaps through a read error. This chain links TRBV6-1 with TRBJ1-2; D ambiguous. Germline CDR1 is MNHNS and CDR2 is SASEGT. The CDR3 has 12 amino acids. In DNA, the CDR3 is TGTGCCAGCGGTGAGCGGGACTATGGCTACACCTTC. This translates into CASGERDYGYTF.

The chain's CDR3 is CSVDLTAGTEAFF. In DNA, the CDR3 is TGCAGCGTTGATCTGACGGCGGGCACTGAAGCTTTCTTT. The J gene is TRBJ1-1, the V gene TRBV29-1; D unresolved. Trimming removed 3 bases from V and 4 bases from J, with 12 bases in between. Germline V lookup: CDR1 SQVTM, CDR2 ANQGSEA. The CDR3 is made up of 13 amino acids.

The V call is TRBV5-6, the J call TRBJ2-3, with a possible D match to TRBD2 (6 bases). Trimming took off 3 bases at V and 2 bases at J, with 7 bases between the two ends. The CDR3 consists of 13 residues. CDR1 and CDR2 (germline): SGHDT, YYEEEE. CDR3 region: CASSWDFTDTQYF. The CDR3 nucleotides read TGTGCCAGCAGCTGGGACTTCACAGATACGCAGTATTTT.

This rearrangement joins TRBV6-5 to TRBJ2-2; D gene uncertain. The V end lost 6 bases, the J end lost 0 bases, and 8 bases lay between the germline ends. CDR1 MNHEY and CDR2 SVGAGI come from the germline V gene. The CDR3 has 14 residues. In DNA form, the CDR3 reads TGTGCCAGCAGAGGGTCCGCGAACACCGGGGAGCTGTTTTTT. Its protein product is CASRGSANTGELFF.

The chain is built from TRBV11-2 and TRBJ2-1, with unresolved D. V was trimmed by 2 bases and J by 5 bases, leaving 10 bases between them. The CDR3 has 14 amino acids. Germline assignment: CDR1 SGHAT and CDR2 FQNNGV. The CDR3 DNA reads as TGTGCCAGCAGCTTATCAAGACTGGACAATGAGCAGTTCTTC. Its translation: CASSLSRLDNEQFF.

Written as DNA, the CDR3 is TGTGCCAGCAGCTTATGGCTTGGTACCGGGGAGCTGTTTTTT. Translating it yields CASSLWLGTGELFF. This chain links TRBV7-8 with TRBJ2-2; D is unclear. The V end lost 2 bases, the J end lost 5 bases, and 9 bases lay between the germline ends. CDR3 length: 14 residues. Germline V gene data show CDR1 as SGHVS and CDR2 as FQNEAQ.

This rearrangement joins TRBV6-1 to TRBJ2-7, with 7 bases lining up with TRBD2. Germline loops: CDR1 MNHNS, CDR2 SASEGT. With V trimmed by 3 bases and J by 6 bases, 5 bases remained unmatched. CDR3 length: 13 amino acids. The chain's CDR3 is CASSDGTTREQYF. The CDR3 DNA is TGTGCCAGCAGTGATGGGACTACCCGCGAGCAGTACTTC.

The V call is TRBV2, the J call TRBJ1-2, with D uncertain. In germline, CDR1 is SNHLY, CDR2 FYNNEI. V dropped 2 bases and J dropped 0 bases, with 19 bases sitting between them. The CDR3 covers 18 residues. The CDR3 DNA reads as TGTGCCAGCAGTGAAAGGTCCTGGTCAGGCCGAGCTAACTATGGCTACACCTTC. Translated: CASSERSWSGRANYGYTF.

The chain links TRBV7-9 to TRBJ1-1, with D perhaps TRBD1 (5 bases). The CDR3 has 15 residues. Trimming shortened V by 2 bases and J by 5 bases, and 15 bases separated the two germline ends. Germline assignment: CDR1 SEHNR and CDR2 FQNEAQ (reference sequence). In DNA, the CDR3 is TGTGCCAGCAGCTTAAGAAAGGCAGGGCAAACTGAAGCTTTCTTT. Amino acids: CASSLRKAGQTEAFF. Full variable domain (outside the CDR3, taken from reference TRBV7-9 and TRBJ1-1): DTGVSQNPRHKITKRGQNVTFRCDPISEHNRLYWYRQTLGQGPEFLTYFQNEAQLEKSRLLSDRFSAERPKGSFSTLEIQRTEQGDSAMYLCASSLRKAGQTEAFFGQGTRLTVV.

V usage is TRBV18 and J usage is TRBJ2-3, with TRBD2 as a possible D gene (6 bases). The CDR3 consists of 16 residues. With 2 bases removed from V and 1 base from J, the gap between germline ends came to 13 bases. CDR1 and CDR2 (germline): KGHSH, LQKENI. CDR3 sequence reads: CASSPTSPSGTDTQYF. Here the CDR3 DNA reads TGTGCCAGCTCACCAACTAGTCCTAGCGGCACAGATACGCAGTATTTT.

The chain joins TRBV4-2 to TRBJ2-1, with D perhaps TRBD1 (7 bases). V lost 6 bases and J 8 bases, leaving 14 bases between the germline ends. CDR1 is LGHNA, CDR2 YNFKEQ, per germline. The CDR3 is 13 amino acids. The DNA of the CDR3 is TGTGCCAGCAGTTCAGGGGGAGGCGATGAGCAGTTCTTC. Its protein is CASSSGGGDEQFF.

The chain recombines TRBV5-1 with TRBJ2-5, with a tentative D call TRBD1 (6 bases). V dropped 4 bases and J dropped 0 bases, with 10 bases sitting between them. Germline-derived CDR1 and CDR2 are SGHRS and YFSETQ. The CDR3 totals 14 residues. CDR3 nucleotide sequence: TGCGCCAGCAGCGTGGACAGCAACCAAGAGACCCAGTACTTC. Its protein product is CASSVDSNQETQYF. Based on the CDR3 plus reference TRBV5-1 and TRBJ2-5, the full variable domain is KAGVTQTPRYLIKTRGQQVTLSCSPISGHRSVSWYQQTPGQGLQFLFEYFSETQRNKGNFPGRFSGRQFSNSRSEMNVSTLELGDSALYLCASSVDSNQETQYFGPGTRLLVL.

The V gene is TRBV27, the J gene TRBJ1-1, with D uncertain. This CDR3 region has 12 residues. V shed 10 bases and J shed 7 bases, with 16 bases lying between them. Germline V gene data show CDR1 as MNHEY and CDR2 as SMNVEV (reference sequence). CDR3 sequence (DNA): TGTGCCAATCACGGGCCACCCAATGAAGCTTTCTTT. Translation: CANHGPPNEAFF.